One sample yielded the 4 T cell receptor beta chains listed below, sequenced in a study of T-cell reconstitution after alpha-beta-depleted transplantation in children. Preparation of the TCRbeta library used unique molecular identifiers. TCRdb reprocessed the PCR reads via MiXCR and lists one record per CDR3 protein. Here the sample spans 550,000 to 600,000 distinct CDR3 sequences, roughly 23% being singletons. Material: PBMCs, mostly from graft donor cells, obtained 360 days after TCRalphabeta/CD19-depleted stem cell transplant. These receptor sequences come from a boy under two years old who had a stem cell transplant for acute myeloid leukemia, so the T cells may come from the graft donor.

In its sample, this clonotype was seen a few times. This chain uses TRBV6-1 with TRBJ1-5; TRBD1 aligns across 8 bases. This CDR3 spans 15 amino acids. Germline assignment: CDR1 MNHNS and CDR2 SASEGT. The trim removed 6 bases at V and 1 base at J, leaving 5 bases unmatched. The DNA for the CDR3 is TGTGCCAGCAGATCGGACAGGGTGAGCAATCAGCCCCAGCATTTT. Encoded protein: CASRSDRVSNQPQHF.

This clonotype was counted a few times. This may stem from a read error, because a much larger clone lies one nucleotide away. This chain joins TRBV20-1 and TRBJ2-1, with 14 bases aligning to TRBD2. The CDR3 contains 17 residues. CDR1 DFQATT and CDR2 SNEGSKA come from the germline V gene (reference sequence). The CDR3 DNA is TGCTGTGCTCCGGGACTAGCGGGAGAGGGTGTTTACAATGAGCAGTTCTTC. Its protein product is CCAPGLAGEGVYNEQFF.

This clonotype was seen ten or more times. This sequence joins TRBV12-3 or TRBV12-4 and TRBJ2-1; tentatively, D is TRBD2 (7 bases). CDR3 length: 18 amino acids. V gave up 5 bases and J gave up 9 bases, with 29 bases separating them. The CDR3 spells CASSHWGRAGIKEGEQFF. As DNA, the CDR3 is TGTGCCAGCAGTCACTGGGGGCGAGCGGGGATAAAGGAGGGTGAGCAGTTCTTC.

The rearrangement uses TRBV7-6 and TRBJ2-1; 7 nucleotides align to TRBD1. V gave up 5 bases and J gave up 3 bases; unmatched junction bases: 7. The length of the CDR3 is 15 residues. Germline V gene sequence: CDR1 SGHVS, CDR2 FNYEAQ. CDR3 sequence: CASSVTGADYNEQFF. CDR3 DNA: TGTGCCAGCAGCGTAACAGGGGCCGACTACAATGAGCAGTTCTTC.